This TCR beta chain was recorded in a study of blood T cell repertoires in COVID-19. Trimming cost V 2 bases and J 4 bases, with 14 bases left between them. The germline V gene has CDR1 MNHEY and CDR2 SMNVEV (reference sequence). The CDR3 length is 16 residues. Assay: immunoSEQ multiplex PCR; the TCRdb copy retains only in-frame clones and omits some. Of about 94,000 clones listed, approximately 80% are singletons. The chain has TRBV27 and TRBJ2-2, with D perhaps TRBD2 (5 bases). Material: peripheral blood. This receptor was taken from a human donor in a cohort sampled during active COVID-19. The CDR3 protein is CASSLTGGPPTGELFF. CDR3 bases: TGTGCCAGCAGTTTAACGGGCGGGCCGCCCACCGGGGAGCTGTTTTTT.